These T cell receptor beta chains were read from a single sample in a study of early T cells in non-severe SARS-CoV-2 infection. TCRdb redid the calling of the 5' RACE reads with MiXCR, one entry per CDR3 protein. The sample carries approximately 48,000 distinct CDR3 sequences, about a tenth recorded once. Sequenced material: whole blood. These receptors originate from an adult who was a healthcare worker with PCR-confirmed SARS-CoV-2 infection or an uninfected control (not recorded which). Both conserved end residues are part of each CDR3. The D gene is left open where the match is weak. Rows give clone size only sometimes, using once, few, many, or a class for an expanded clone.

TGCGCCAGCAGCCAAGATCCCCCTACGATCTTCGGTGAGCAGTTCTTC	CASSQDPPTIFGEQFF	TRBV4-1	TRBJ2-1	-	-
TGCGCCAGCAGCCAGGCACGGAACACTGAAGCTTTCTTT	CASSQARNTEAFF	TRBV5-1	TRBJ1-1	many	-
TGCAGCGGCGGGACAGGGGGGGGAGAGACCCAGTACTTC	CSGGTGGGETQYF	TRBV29-1	TRBJ2-5	few	TRBD1
TGTGCCAGCAGTTGGCGTGGGACAGCGAGTTCCTACGAGCAGTACTTC	CASSWRGTASSYEQYF	TRBV6-5	TRBJ2-7	many	TRBD1
TGTGCCAGCAGTTACGATACAGATGACCCCTATGGCTACACCTTC	CASSYDTDDPYGYTF	TRBV6-5	TRBJ1-2	many	-
TGTGCCAGCAGCTTAGGGCGGAAGACTGAAGCTTTCTTT	CASSLGRKTEAFF	TRBV7-2	TRBJ1-1	many	-
TGTGCCAGCAGTTACACTAGCGGATATGAGCAGTTCTTC	CASSYTSGYEQFF	TRBV6-5	TRBJ2-1	many	TRBD2
TGTGCCAGCAGCCAAGGATTGAACGAGCAGTACTTC	CASSQGLNEQYF	TRBV3-1	TRBJ2-7	many	-
TGTGCCAGCAGTCCCCCGACAGGTCCGAACACTGAAGCTTTCTTT	CASSPPTGPNTEAFF	TRBV12-3/TRBV12-4	TRBJ1-1	few	-
TGTGCCAGCAAAAGAGCGGGAGGAGGGTCCGAGCAGTACTTC	CASKRAGGGSEQYF	TRBV5-4	TRBJ2-7	-	TRBD2
TGTGCCAGCAGCCTCCCCGGGGACCAGTACTTC	CASSLPGDQYF	TRBV28	TRBJ2-7	many	-
TGTGCCACCAGTGATTTGCGTGGGTCATCCCTTGAATCTGGGGCCAACGTCCTGACTTTC	CATSDLRGSSLESGANVLTF	TRBV24-1	TRBJ2-6	many	-
TGCAGCGGGGTGAACACTGAAGCTTTCTTT	CSGVNTEAFF	TRBV29-1	TRBJ1-1	-	-
TGTGCTAGCAGCTCGGACTCCGGCGGAGAGACCCAGTACTTC	CASSSDSGGETQYF	TRBV7-7	TRBJ2-5	medium-sized	-
TGTGCCAGCAGTCCCGGGACTAGCGGAGAGCAGTTCTTC	CASSPGTSGEQFF	TRBV7-8	TRBJ2-1	few	TRBD2
TGTGCCATCCAGCCAGCGCGGGGCACTGAAGCTTTCTTT	CAIQPARGTEAFF	TRBV10-3	TRBJ1-1	many	-
TGTGCCAGCAGTTACCGGTTCGTGGGAGGTGGGTCAGATACGCAGTATTTT	CASSYRFVGGGSDTQYF	TRBV6-2/TRBV6-3	TRBJ2-3	many	-
TGTGCCAGCAGCTCCCCGGACGCAGAGACCCAGTACTTC	CASSSPDAETQYF	TRBV7-7	TRBJ2-5	many	-
TGTGCCAGCAGCTTGGACGGGACTAGCGGGAGGCCTCGAGAAGAGACCCAGTACTTC	CASSLDGTSGRPREETQYF	TRBV7-9	TRBJ2-5	many	TRBD2
TGTGCCAGTAGTATGGGACTAGGGGGCAATGAGCAGTTCTTC	CASSMGLGGNEQFF	TRBV19	TRBJ2-1	few	TRBD2
TGTGCCATCACGACGGGGACTAGCGGGAGTTGGTACTTC	CAITTGTSGSWYF	TRBV10-3	TRBJ2-7	few	TRBD2
TGTGCCAGCACCCCCGGGGGCGATGAGAATGAGCAGTTCTTC	CASTPGGDENEQFF	TRBV9	TRBJ2-1	-	-
TGTGCCAGCAGCCAAGAGGGGGCGCTGAACGAGCAGTACTTC	CASSQEGALNEQYF	TRBV3-1	TRBJ2-7	many	-
TGCAGTGCTCAAATTACTGAAGCTTTCTTT	CSAQITEAFF	TRBV20-1	TRBJ1-1	few	-
TGCGCCAGCAGCCAAGATCAAAGAGGCTCCCAGCCCCAGCATTTT	CASSQDQRGSQPQHF	TRBV4-3	TRBJ1-5	-	-
TGTGCCAGCAGGACAGGGGGACTTACCTACGAGCAGTACTTC	CASRTGGLTYEQYF	TRBV12-3/TRBV12-4	TRBJ2-7	many	TRBD1